This T cell receptor beta chain derives from a study of T cells in Graves' hyperthyroidism and ophthalmopathy (dated by TCRdb to 2018 to 2020). Looking at the study overall: Peripheral blood was collected at initial diagnosis, before any treatment. An independent validation cohort of under 20 hyperthyroidism patients and roughly 16 patients who later progressed to ophthalmopathy tested prospective prediction of ophthalmopathy. The roughly 94 discovery patients were randomly divided into training and test sets at a 7:3 ratio. In over five Graves' hyperthyroidism patients, the study also compared T-cell repertoires from thyroid tissue with T-cell repertoires from blood. TCR V-J signatures able to tell the groups apart were searched for in a discovery cohort of more than 90 patients, of whom over 40 had Graves' ophthalmopathy and around 56 had stable Graves' hyperthyroidism. After blood sampling, hyperthyroidism patients were treated with methimazole at a starting dose of 30 mg daily, and ophthalmopathy patients were treated with high-dose intravenous methylprednisolone. The paper reports TCR Vbeta CDR3 sequencing of some 140 peripheral blood samples: 40 to 45 ophthalmopathy, under 80 hyperthyroidism and approximately 17 progressor patients. Broader findings and caveats from the paper: In validation, progression to ophthalmopathy was predicted by the model with more than 65% sensitivity and just over 72% specificity, a median of approximately 7.1 months before onset. Sample size was not statistically predetermined, and blinding of investigators to group allocation was not performed. Blood samples also contained most of the expanded thyroid clonotypes (frequency above 0.001), which suggests that blood repertoires may reflect thyroid immune responses. A model built on a 13 V-J signature distinguished ophthalmopathy from stable hyperthyroidism, reaching 87.88% sensitivity and under 84% specificity in cross-validation and 80%/75% in testing.

This clonotype was counted ten times or more. What antigen it recognizes has not been identified. No much larger clone exists at a distance of one base, and base qualities are not known. TCR beta CDR3 regions were amplified from RNA transcripts. The first round of RT-PCR for the TCR CDR3 was performed with the HTBI primer set and the Qiagen OneStep RT-PCR kit. The libraries were constructed in a second round of multiplex PCR and then size-selected and purified. Paired-end sequencing of the libraries was performed with 100 bp reads on an Illumina HiSeq2000. Concerning the study's data processing: SOAPnuke was used to process the raw data, throwing out any read that contained adapters or uncalled bases, had a mean Phred below 15, or lacked an exact constant-primer or identifier match. COPE v1.2.5 was used to merge high-quality paired reads, and clonotypes were defined as unique nucleotide sequences. MiTCR v1.1 was used to align the clonotypes against IMGT TRBV, TRBD and TRBJ reference segments. Only V-J combinations with frequency above 0.0001, covering 99.2% of repertoires, were analysed. A TCS score was defined as the ratio between F50 (clonal expansion) and ExV (chaos), using BLOSUM62-based TCRdist between CDR3 peptides within each V-J. Welch's t-statistics and random forest reduced 450 to 600 V-J features to fewer than 15, which were used in a naive Bayes classifier (R e1071). TCRdb cleaned the public reads at Q25 with fastp, built clones with MiXCR and kept in-frame beta chains. Rows are combined by CDR3 protein, so each entry shows the most common genes and DNA. The V and J calls and clone size are TCRdb's, not the authors'. The sample has 640,000 or so distinct CDR3 sequences on record, 13% to 15% of them singletons. Roughly 7% of the sample comes from the top ten.

Ophthalmopathy patients had moderately to severely active disease, with a Clinical Activity Score of 3 or more, a NOSPECS grade of 4 or more, and a disease duration of less than 3 months. Any patient with an uncontrolled infection, another autoimmune disease, pregnancy or lactation was excluded. Diagnoses relied on clinical symptoms, serum thyroxine and TRAb, thyroid ultrasound and orbital computed tomography. PBMCs were isolated from about 10 ml of fresh peripheral blood by Ficoll-Paque density gradient centrifugation. Total RNA was extracted with Trizol reagent, and quality was checked on an Agilent 2100 Bioanalyzer. The TCR was taken from a young woman with Graves' ophthalmopathy. The sequenced sample was blood.

DNA sequence: TGTGCCAGCAGTGCCGCCGGGACAGGCTCCTACGAGCAGTACTTC. Its protein is CASSAAGTGSYEQYF. The rearranged chain carries TRBV28 and TRBJ2-7; TRBD1 fits 8 bases in the junction. CDR1 and CDR2, looked up from the germline V gene, are MDHEN and SYDVKM. From cysteine to phenylalanine, the CDR3 is 15 amino acids long. The only DNA kept is the CDR3, 45 bases in frame from the first base. The germline V end is reduced by 5 bases and the J end by 0 bases; junction bases left unmatched: 6.